A selection of T cell receptor beta chains follows, all from one sample in a study. In TCRdb, the 5' RACE reads were re-called with MiXCR into one record per CDR3 protein. Among about 8,900 distinct CDR3 sequences listed, over 25% were seen once. The specimen was naive CD4+ T cells sorted from a lymph node. All receptors come from a female donor with breast cancer. Both conserved end residues are part of each CDR3. Fields, in order: D gene, J gene, clone size, V gene, CDR3 protein, CDR3 DNA. A D gene is named only where the DNA matches it firmly. Size is stated for part of the rows, as once, few or many counts, or as a class when the clone is expanded.

.	TRBJ2-1	many	TRBV12-3/TRBV12-4	CASNRRARGDEQFF	TGTGCCAGCAACCGGAGGGCCCGGGGAGATGAGCAGTTCTTC
TRBD2	TRBJ2-3	many	TRBV20-1	CSAPGTSGTDTQYF	TGCAGTGCGCCCGGGACTAGCGGCACAGATACGCAGTATTTT
.	TRBJ2-6	.	TRBV5-1	CASSLGPPTNVLTF	TGCGCCAGCAGCTTGGGACCCCCAACCAACGTCCTGACTTTC
.	TRBJ1-2	medium-sized	TRBV5-1	CASSRGGADLDEYGYTF	TGCGCCAGCAGTCGCGGGGGGGCTGACTTGGATGAGTATGGCTACACCTTC
.	TRBJ1-2	.	TRBV6-5	CASRPGRVGYGCTF	TGTGCCAGCAGGCCAGGGCGGGTCGGCTATGGCTGCACCTTC
TRBD1	TRBJ2-1	medium-sized	TRBV5-1	CASSVGQYNEQFF	TGCGCCAGCAGCGTGGGACAGTACAATGAGCAGTTCTTC
TRBD1	TRBJ1-5	medium-sized	TRBV2	CASSEGTGVRQPQHF	TGTGCCAGCAGTGAAGGGACAGGGGTAAGGCAGCCCCAGCATTTT
.	TRBJ2-1	many	TRBV5-1	CASSTQPASAGYSYNEQFF	TGCGCCAGCAGCACGCAACCGGCTAGCGCGGGGTACTCCTACAATGAGCAGTTCTTC
.	TRBJ2-7	.	TRBV7-9	CASSSSFRGRLSEQYF	TGTGCCAGCAGCTCATCATTCCGGGGCAGGCTATCCGAGCAGTACTTC
.	TRBJ2-1	many	TRBV29-1	CSVASGSYNEQFF	TGCAGCGTTGCCAGCGGCTCCTACAATGAGCAGTTCTTC
TRBD2	TRBJ2-1	many	TRBV4-1	CASSTQTSGYSSYNEQFF	TGCGCCAGCAGCACTCAGACTAGCGGGTATAGCTCCTACAATGAGCAGTTCTTC
.	TRBJ2-1	medium-sized	TRBV7-6	CASSPRSGPGYNEQFF	TGTGCCAGCAGCCCACGCTCGGGACCCGGATACAATGAGCAGTTCTTC
TRBD2	TRBJ2-1	.	TRBV5-1	CASSLTSGSYNEQFF	TGCGCCAGCAGCTTGACTAGCGGGAGCTACAATGAGCAGTTCTTC
.	TRBJ2-3	many	TRBV20-1	CSARDVGERSGTQYF	TGCAGTGCTAGAGATGTGGGAGAGCGTTCGGGTACGCAGTATTTT
TRBD2	TRBJ2-1	.	TRBV2	CASRDTSGVNNEQFF	TGTGCCAGCAGAGACACTAGCGGGGTTAACAATGAGCAGTTCTTC
TRBD2	TRBJ2-7	.	TRBV6-5	CASSYSGTGGTYEQYF	TGTGCCAGCAGTTACTCCGGGACGGGGGGGACCTACGAGCAGTACTTC
.	TRBJ2-7	medium-sized	TRBV15	CATSRDGATYEQYF	TGTGCCACCAGCAGAGATGGCGCCACCTACGAGCAGTACTTC
.	TRBJ2-2	few	TRBV5-1	CASSLSGWDKGAFSTGELFF	TGCGCCAGCAGCTTGTCCGGTTGGGACAAGGGAGCCTTCAGCACCGGGGAGCTGTTTTTT
TRBD1	TRBJ1-2	medium-sized	TRBV12-3/TRBV12-4	CASSSRDRGGGYTF	TGTGCCAGCAGTTCCCGGGACAGGGGGGGTGGCTACACCTTC
TRBD2	TRBJ2-2	medium-sized	TRBV20-1	CSARDRLAGGSPNTGELFF	TGCAGTGCTAGAGATAGGCTAGCGGGAGGCTCACCTAACACCGGGGAGCTGTTTTTT
.	TRBJ2-1	many	TRBV7-3	CASSLIPGYNEQFF	TGTGCCAGCAGCTTAATACCGGGCTACAATGAGCAGTTCTTC
.	TRBJ2-7	.	TRBV20-1	CSASPPGRREQYF	TGCAGTGCTAGTCCACCGGGGAGGCGCGAGCAGTACTTC
.	TRBJ2-1	large	TRBV18	CASSLSSLGPSYNEQFF	TGTGCCAGCTCACTTTCGTCGCTGGGCCCCTCCTACAATGAGCAGTTCTTC
TRBD1	TRBJ2-3	medium-sized	TRBV29-1	CSVLGTGDGPDTQYF	TGCAGCGTTCTGGGGACAGGGGACGGCCCAGATACGCAGTATTTT
.	TRBJ2-1	medium-sized	TRBV5-1	CASSLGRGYNEQFF	TGCGCCAGCAGCTTGGGACGTGGGTACAATGAGCAGTTCTTC
.	TRBJ2-1	medium-sized	TRBV11-2	CASSLGSSGEQFF	TGTGCCAGCAGCTTAGGATCTTCAGGGGAGCAGTTCTTC
TRBD2	TRBJ2-3	many	TRBV5-4	CASSLGSGSTDTQYF	TGTGCCAGCAGCTTGGGTAGCGGGAGCACAGATACGCAGTATTTT
.	TRBJ2-7	.	TRBV5-1	CASREGAVPYEQYF	TGCGCCAGCAGGGAGGGGGCGGTACCCTACGAGCAGTACTTC
.	TRBJ1-5	many	TRBV20-1	CSARTSNQPQHF	TGCAGTGCTAGAACCTCAAATCAGCCCCAGCATTTT
TRBD2	TRBJ2-1	many	TRBV29-1	CSVDLAGLGYEQFF	TGCAGCGTTGATTTGGCGGGACTAGGCTATGAGCAGTTCTTC
.	TRBJ1-1	large	TRBV12-3/TRBV12-4	CASSPLGGNTEAFF	TGTGCCAGCAGTCCCCTTGGGGGGAACACTGAAGCTTTCTTT
.	TRBJ2-7	many	TRBV28	CATDRDRYGEQYF	TGTGCCACCGACCGGGACCGCTATGGCGAGCAGTACTTC
.	TRBJ1-1	few	TRBV5-1	CASTLEGQGYVGTEAFF	TGCGCCAGCACCTTGGAAGGGCAGGGCTATGTAGGCACTGAAGCTTTCTTT
.	TRBJ1-1	.	TRBV27	CASRPDRLLNTEAFF	TGTGCCAGCAGACCCGACAGGCTACTGAACACTGAAGCTTTCTTT
.	TRBJ2-7	few	TRBV25-1	CASVGLGSYEQYF	TGTGCCAGCGTGGGACTTGGCTCCTACGAGCAGTACTTC
TRBD1	TRBJ2-2	.	TRBV25-1	CASSLGTGGITGELFF	TGTGCCAGCAGTTTAGGGACAGGGGGCATCACCGGGGAGCTGTTTTTT